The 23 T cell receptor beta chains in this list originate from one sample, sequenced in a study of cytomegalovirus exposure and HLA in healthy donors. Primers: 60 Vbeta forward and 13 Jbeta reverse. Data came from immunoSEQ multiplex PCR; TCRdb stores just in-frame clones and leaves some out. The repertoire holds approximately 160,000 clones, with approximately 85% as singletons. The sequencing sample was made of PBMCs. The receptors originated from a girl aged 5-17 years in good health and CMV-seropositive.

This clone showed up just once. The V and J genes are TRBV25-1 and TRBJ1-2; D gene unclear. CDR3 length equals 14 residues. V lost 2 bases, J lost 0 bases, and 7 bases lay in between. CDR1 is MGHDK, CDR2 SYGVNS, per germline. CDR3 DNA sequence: TGTGCCAGCAGTGAAGGAGTTACTAACTATGGCTACACCTTC. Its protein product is CASSEGVTNYGYTF.

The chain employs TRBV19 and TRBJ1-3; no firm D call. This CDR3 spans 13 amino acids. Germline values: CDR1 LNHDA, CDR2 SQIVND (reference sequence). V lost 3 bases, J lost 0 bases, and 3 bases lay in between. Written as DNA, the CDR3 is TGTGCCAGTAGTATCAACTCTGGAAACACCATATATTTT. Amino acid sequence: CASSINSGNTIYF.

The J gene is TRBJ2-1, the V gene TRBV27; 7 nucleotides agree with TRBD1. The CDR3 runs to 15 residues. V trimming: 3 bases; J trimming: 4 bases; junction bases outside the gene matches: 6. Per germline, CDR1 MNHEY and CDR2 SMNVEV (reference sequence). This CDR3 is CASSLPGQLYNEQFF. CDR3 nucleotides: TGTGCCAGCAGTTTGCCGGGACAGTTATACAATGAGCAGTTCTTC.

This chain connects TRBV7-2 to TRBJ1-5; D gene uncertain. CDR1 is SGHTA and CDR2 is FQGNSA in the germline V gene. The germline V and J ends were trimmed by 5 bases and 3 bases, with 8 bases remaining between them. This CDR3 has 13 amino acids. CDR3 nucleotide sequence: TGTGCCAGCAGCAACGAGCCCAATCAGCCCCAGCATTTT. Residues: CASSNEPNQPQHF. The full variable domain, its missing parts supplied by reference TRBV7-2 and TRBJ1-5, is GAGVSQSPSNKVTEKGKDVELRCDPISGHTALYWYRQSLGQGLEFLIYFQGNSAPDKSGLPSDRFSAERTGGSVSTLTIQRTQQEDSAVYLCASSNEPNQPQHFGDGTRLSIL.

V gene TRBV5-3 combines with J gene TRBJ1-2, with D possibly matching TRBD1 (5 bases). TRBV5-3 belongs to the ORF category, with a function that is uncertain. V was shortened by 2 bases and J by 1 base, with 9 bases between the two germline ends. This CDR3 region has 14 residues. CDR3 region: CARSLRRVNYGYTF. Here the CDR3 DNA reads TGTGCCAGAAGCTTACGCAGGGTTAACTATGGCTACACCTTC.

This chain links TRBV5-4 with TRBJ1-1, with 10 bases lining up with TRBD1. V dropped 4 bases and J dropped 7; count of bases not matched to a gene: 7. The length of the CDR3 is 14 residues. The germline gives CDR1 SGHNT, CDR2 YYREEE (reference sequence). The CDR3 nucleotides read TGTGCCAGCAGCACGACAGGGGGCAAGAGTGAAGCTTTCTTT. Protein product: CASSTTGGKSEAFF. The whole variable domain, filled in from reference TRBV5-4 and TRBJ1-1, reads ETGVTQSPTHLIKTRGQQVTLRCSSQSGHNTVSWYQQALGQGPQFIFQYYREEENGRGNFPPRFSGLQFPNYSSELNVNALELDDSALYLCASSTTGGKSEAFFGQGTRLTVV.

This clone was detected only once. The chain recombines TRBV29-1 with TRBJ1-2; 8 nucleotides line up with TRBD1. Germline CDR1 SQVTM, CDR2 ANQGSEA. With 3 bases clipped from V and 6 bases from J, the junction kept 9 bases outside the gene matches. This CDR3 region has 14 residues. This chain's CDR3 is CSVDGQGGFDGYTF. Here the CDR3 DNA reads TGCAGCGTTGACGGACAGGGAGGTTTCGATGGCTACACCTTC.

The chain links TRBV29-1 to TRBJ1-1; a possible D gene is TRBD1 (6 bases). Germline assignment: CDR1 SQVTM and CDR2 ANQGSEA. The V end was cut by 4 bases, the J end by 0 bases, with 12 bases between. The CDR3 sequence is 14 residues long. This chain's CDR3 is CSVVQGRMNTEAFF. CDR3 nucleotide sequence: TGCAGCGTTGTCCAGGGGCGTATGAACACTGAAGCTTTCTTT.

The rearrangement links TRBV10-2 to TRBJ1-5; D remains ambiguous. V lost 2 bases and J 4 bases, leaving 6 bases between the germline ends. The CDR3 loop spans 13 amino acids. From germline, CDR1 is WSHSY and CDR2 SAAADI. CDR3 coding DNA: TGCGCCAGCAGTGAGAAACAAAATCAGCCCCAGCATTTT. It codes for CASSEKQNQPQHF.

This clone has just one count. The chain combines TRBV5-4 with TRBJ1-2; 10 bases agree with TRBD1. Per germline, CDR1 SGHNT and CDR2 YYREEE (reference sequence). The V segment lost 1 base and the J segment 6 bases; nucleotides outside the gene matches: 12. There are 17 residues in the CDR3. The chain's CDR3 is CASSLFGPGQGINGYTF. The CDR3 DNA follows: TGTGCCAGCAGCTTGTTCGGGCCGGGACAGGGGATTAATGGCTACACCTTC. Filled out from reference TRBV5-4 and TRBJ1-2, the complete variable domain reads ETGVTQSPTHLIKTRGQQVTLRCSSQSGHNTVSWYQQALGQGPQFIFQYYREEENGRGNFPPRFSGLQFPNYSSELNVNALELDDSALYLCASSLFGPGQGINGYTFGSGTRLTVV.

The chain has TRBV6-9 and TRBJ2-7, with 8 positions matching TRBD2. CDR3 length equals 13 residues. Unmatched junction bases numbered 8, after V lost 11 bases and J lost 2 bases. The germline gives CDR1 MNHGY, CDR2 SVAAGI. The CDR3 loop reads CADSGGAPYEQYF. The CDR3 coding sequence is TGTGCCGATTCCGGGGGGGCCCCCTACGAGCAGTACTTC.

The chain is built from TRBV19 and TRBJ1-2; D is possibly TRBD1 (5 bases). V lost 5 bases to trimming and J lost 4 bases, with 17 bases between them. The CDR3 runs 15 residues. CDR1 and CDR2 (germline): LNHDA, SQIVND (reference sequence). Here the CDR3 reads CASSLHSWGGYGYTF. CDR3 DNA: TGTGCCAGTAGTCTCCACAGCTGGGGGGGCTATGGCTACACCTTC.

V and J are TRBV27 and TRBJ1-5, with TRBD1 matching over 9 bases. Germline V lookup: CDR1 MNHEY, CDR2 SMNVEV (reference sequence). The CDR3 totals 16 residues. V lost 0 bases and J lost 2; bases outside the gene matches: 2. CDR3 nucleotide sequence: TGTGCCAGCAGTTTATCACGACAGGGGGGCAATCAGCCCCAGCATTTT. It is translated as CASSLSRQGGNQPQHF.

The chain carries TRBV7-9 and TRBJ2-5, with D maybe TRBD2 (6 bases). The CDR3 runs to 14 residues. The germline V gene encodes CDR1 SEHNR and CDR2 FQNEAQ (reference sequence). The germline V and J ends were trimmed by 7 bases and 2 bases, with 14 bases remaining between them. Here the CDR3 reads CASTLTAGQETQYF. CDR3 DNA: TGTGCCAGCACCCTGACGGCGGGACAAGAGACCCAGTACTTC.

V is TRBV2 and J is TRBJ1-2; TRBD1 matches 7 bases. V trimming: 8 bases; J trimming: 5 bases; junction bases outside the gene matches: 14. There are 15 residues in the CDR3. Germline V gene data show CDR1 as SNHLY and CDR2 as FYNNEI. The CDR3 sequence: CASPPDRVRSYGYTF. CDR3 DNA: TGTGCCAGCCCTCCTGACAGGGTGAGGTCGTATGGCTACACCTTC.

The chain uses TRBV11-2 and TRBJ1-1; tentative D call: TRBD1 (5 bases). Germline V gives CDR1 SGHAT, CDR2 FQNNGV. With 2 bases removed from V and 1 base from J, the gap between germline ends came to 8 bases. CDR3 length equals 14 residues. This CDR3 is CASSLPGWNTEAFF. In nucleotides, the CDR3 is TGTGCCAGCAGCTTACCAGGGTGGAACACTGAAGCTTTCTTT.

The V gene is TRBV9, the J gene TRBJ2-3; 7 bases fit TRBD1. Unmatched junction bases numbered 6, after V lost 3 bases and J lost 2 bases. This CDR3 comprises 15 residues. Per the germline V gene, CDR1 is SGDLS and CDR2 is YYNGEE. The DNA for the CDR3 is TGTGCCAGCAGCGCCTCCGGGACAGACACAGATACGCAGTATTTT. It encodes CASSASGTDTDTQYF.

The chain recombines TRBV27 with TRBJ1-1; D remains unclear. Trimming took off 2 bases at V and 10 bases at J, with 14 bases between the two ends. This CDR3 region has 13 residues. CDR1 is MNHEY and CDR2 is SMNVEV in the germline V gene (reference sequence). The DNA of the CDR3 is TGTGCCAGCAGTTTACTGGTTGGTATCAGAGCTTTCTTT. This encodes CASSLLVGIRAFF.

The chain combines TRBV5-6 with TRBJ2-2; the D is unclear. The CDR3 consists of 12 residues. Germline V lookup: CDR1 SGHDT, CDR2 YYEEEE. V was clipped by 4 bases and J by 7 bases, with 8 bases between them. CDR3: CASSPLYGELFF. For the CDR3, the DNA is TGTGCCAGCAGCCCCCTTTACGGGGAGCTGTTTTTT.

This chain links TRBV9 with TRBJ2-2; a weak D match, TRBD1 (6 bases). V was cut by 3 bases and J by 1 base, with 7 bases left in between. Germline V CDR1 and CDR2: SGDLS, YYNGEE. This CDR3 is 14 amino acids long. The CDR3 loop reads CASSGTENTGELFF. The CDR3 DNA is TGTGCCAGCAGCGGGACAGAGAACACCGGGGAGCTGTTTTTT.

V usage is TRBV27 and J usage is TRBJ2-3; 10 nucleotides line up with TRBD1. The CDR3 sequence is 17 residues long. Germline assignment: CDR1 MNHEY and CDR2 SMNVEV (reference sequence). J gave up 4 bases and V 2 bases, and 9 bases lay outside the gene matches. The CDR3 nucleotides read TGTGCCAGCAGTTTACAGAATACCGGGACAGGGGCAGATACGCAGTATTTT. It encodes CASSLQNTGTGADTQYF.

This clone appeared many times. The CDR3 coding sequence is TGTGCCAGCAGCCAAGAAGCCGGGACTGGGGCCAACGTCCTGACTTTC. This translates into CASSQEAGTGANVLTF. This chain joins TRBV4-2 and TRBJ2-6; maybe TRBD2 (5 bases). The CDR3 sequence is 16 residues long. V gave up 0 bases and J gave up 2 bases, with 8 bases separating them. Per the germline V gene, CDR1 is LGHNA and CDR2 is YNFKEQ.

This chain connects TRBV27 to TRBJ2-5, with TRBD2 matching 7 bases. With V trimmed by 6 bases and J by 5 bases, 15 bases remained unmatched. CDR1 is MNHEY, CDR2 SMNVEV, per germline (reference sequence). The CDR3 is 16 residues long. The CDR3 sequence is CASSSLGTMISETQYF. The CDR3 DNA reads TGTGCCAGCAGCTCCCTTGGGACTATGATCAGTGAGACCCAGTACTTC.